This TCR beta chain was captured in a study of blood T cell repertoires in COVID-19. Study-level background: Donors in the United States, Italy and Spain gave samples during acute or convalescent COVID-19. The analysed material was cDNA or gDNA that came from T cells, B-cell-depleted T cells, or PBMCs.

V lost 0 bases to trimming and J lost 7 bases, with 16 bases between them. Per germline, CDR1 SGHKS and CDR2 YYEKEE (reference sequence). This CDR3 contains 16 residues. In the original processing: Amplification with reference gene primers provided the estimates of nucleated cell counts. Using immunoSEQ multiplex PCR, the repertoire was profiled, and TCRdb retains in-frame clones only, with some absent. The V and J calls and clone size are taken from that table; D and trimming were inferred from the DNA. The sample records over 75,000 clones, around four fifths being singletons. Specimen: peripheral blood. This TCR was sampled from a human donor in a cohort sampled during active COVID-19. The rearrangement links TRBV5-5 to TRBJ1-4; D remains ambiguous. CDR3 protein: CASSLGHLSGGEKLFF. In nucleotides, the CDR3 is TGTGCCAGCAGCTTGGGGCATTTAAGTGGTGGTGAAAAACTGTTTTTT.